This TCR beta chain was recovered during a study of neoadjuvant nivolumab and ipilimumab in lung cancer. This clone was counted a few times. The data were produced by immunoSEQ multiplex PCR, yet TCRdb's version contains in-frame clones alone and is incomplete. The top ten clones hold about 10% of a sample with about 4,500 clones, over 70% of them seen once. V was shortened by 5 bases and J by 0 bases, with 14 bases between the two germline ends. Germline CDR1 is SGHRS and CDR2 is YFSETQ. The CDR3 is 16 amino acids. The material was tumor tissue, obtained after neoadjuvant nivolumab, alone or with ipilimumab, at or shortly before surgery. The chain carries TRBV5-1 and TRBJ1-4; D uncertain. The source of this sequence is an adult with non-small cell lung cancer. The CDR3 region has the DNA TGCGCCAGCAGTTCTGCAGGTCATGCAACTAATGAAAAACTGTTTTTT. It translates to CASSSAGHATNEKLFF. Filled out from reference TRBV5-1 and TRBJ1-4, the complete variable domain reads KAGVTQTPRYLIKTRGQQVTLSCSPISGHRSVSWYQQTPGQGLQFLFEYFSETQRNKGNFPGRFSGRQFSNSRSEMNVSTLELGDSALYLCASSSAGHATNEKLFFGSGTQLSVL.